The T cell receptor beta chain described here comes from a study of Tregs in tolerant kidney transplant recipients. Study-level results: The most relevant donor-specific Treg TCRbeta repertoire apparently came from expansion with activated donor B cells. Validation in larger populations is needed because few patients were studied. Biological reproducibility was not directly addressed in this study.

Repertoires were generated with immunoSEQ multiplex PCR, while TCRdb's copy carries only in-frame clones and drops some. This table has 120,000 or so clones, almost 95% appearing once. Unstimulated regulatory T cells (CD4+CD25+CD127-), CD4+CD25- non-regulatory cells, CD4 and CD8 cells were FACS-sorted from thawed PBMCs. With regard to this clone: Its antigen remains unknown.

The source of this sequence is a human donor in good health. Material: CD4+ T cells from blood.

The CDR3 region is CASSLGALSYEQYF. In nucleotides, the CDR3 is TGTGCCAGCAGCTTAGGCGCGCTCTCCTACGAGCAGTACTTC. V is TRBV7-6 and J is TRBJ2-7, with D unresolved. Per germline, CDR1 SGHVS and CDR2 FNYEAQ. V lost 1 base to trimming and J lost 0 bases, with 7 bases between them. The CDR3 runs 14 residues. The full variable domain, in which reference TRBV7-6 and TRBJ2-7 provide the parts outside the CDR3, is GAGVSQSPRYKVTKRGQDVALRCDPISGHVSLYWYRQALGQGPEFLTYFNYEAQQDKSGLPNDRFSAERPEGSISTLTIQRTEQRDSAMYRCASSLGALSYEQYFGPGTRLTVT.